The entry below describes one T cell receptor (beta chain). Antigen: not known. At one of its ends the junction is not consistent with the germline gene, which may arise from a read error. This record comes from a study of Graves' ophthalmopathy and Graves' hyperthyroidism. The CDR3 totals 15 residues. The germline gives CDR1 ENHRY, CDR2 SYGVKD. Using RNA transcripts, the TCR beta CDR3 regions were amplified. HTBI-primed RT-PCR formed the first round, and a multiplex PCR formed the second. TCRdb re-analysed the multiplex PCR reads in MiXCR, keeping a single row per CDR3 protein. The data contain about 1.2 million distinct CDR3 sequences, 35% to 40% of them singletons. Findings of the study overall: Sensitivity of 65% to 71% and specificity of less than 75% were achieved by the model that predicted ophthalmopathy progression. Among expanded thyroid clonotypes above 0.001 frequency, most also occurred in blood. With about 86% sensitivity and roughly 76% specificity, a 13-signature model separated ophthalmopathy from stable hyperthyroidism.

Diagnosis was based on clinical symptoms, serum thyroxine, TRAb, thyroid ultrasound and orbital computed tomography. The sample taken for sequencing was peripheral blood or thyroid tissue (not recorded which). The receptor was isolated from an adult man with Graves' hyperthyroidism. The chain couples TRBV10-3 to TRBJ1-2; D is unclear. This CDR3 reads CAVRSPLAANYGYTF. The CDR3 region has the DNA TGTGCCGTCAGGTCGCCGCTAGCGGCGAATTATGGCTACACCTTC.